The clone carrying this TCR beta chain appeared once. The source of the sample is a study of Ad26.COV2.S vaccination and SARS-CoV-2 variants. Produced via immunoSEQ multiplex PCR; TCRdb's table is partial and in-frame only. The sample records about 250,000 clones, roughly 85% being singletons. The sample's treatment: some 20 received Ad26.COV2.S at low or high dose, single or two shots; 5 received placebo; per-sample allocation not given. At day 63 after the first vaccine or placebo injection, samples were drawn. V was clipped by 3 bases and J by 2 bases, with 10 bases between them. CDR1 is MNHNY and CDR2 is SVGAGI in the germline V gene (reference sequence). This CDR3 region has 14 residues.

The V and J genes are TRBV6-6 and TRBJ2-5; D gene unclear. This sequence was found in a person between 18 and 60 years old who received the Ad26.COV2.S COVID-19 vaccine or a placebo. Source: peripheral blood, taken in a trial of Ad26.COV2.S vaccine versus placebo. CDR3 bases: TGTGCCAGCAGTTATAGCTGGGCGCAAGAGACCCAGTACTTC. Translated: CASSYSWAQETQYF.